This is a list of T cell receptor beta chains from one sample in a study of shared clonotypes between healthy human individuals. TCRdb's table, derived via immunoSEQ multiplex PCR, lists solely in-frame clones and lacks some. The data hold around 1,900,000 clones, with 90% to 95% observed a single time. The sample taken for sequencing was naive CD8+ T cells from PBMCs. These receptor sequences come from a young man in good health. Some clones in this sample may be carry-over from other donors' samples. Both conserved end residues are part of each CDR3. The D gene is left open where the match is weak. Some rows have no size entry. The others give once, few or many, or a class for an expanded clone.

J	size	V	D	CDR3	DNA
TRBJ2-5	-	TRBV7-6	TRBD2	CASSELTSHTAETQYF	TGTGCCAGCAGCGAGCTGACTAGCCATACGGCGGAGACCCAGTACTTC
TRBJ2-3	-	TRBV19	-	CASSRLASTDTQYF	TGTGCCAGTAGTAGGCTGGCAAGCACAGATACGCAGTATTTT
TRBJ2-3	-	TRBV7-9	-	CASSLAKGQGHSDTQYF	TGTGCCAGCAGCTTAGCGAAGGGGCAGGGCCATTCGGATACGCAGTATTTT
TRBJ2-5	once	TRBV19	-	CASSMRGAQGETQYF	TGTGCCAGTAGTATGAGGGGAGCCCAGGGAGAGACCCAGTACTTC
TRBJ1-1	few	TRBV28	-	CASSPLRGSAVEAFF	TGTGCCAGCAGCCCCCTGAGGGGGTCGGCAGTTGAAGCTTTCTTT
TRBJ1-6	-	TRBV30	-	CAWSVGQPYSYNSPLHF	TGTGCCTGGAGTGTTGGACAGCCTTATAGTTACAATTCACCCCTCCACTTT
TRBJ2-7	-	TRBV29-1	TRBD2	CSVEDRGLLSYEQYF	TGCAGCGTTGAAGATAGGGGACTACTCTCCTACGAGCAGTACTTC
TRBJ2-4	-	TRBV5-6	-	CASSLAQVGQNIQYF	TGTGCCAGCAGCTTGGCCCAGGTGGGACAAAACATTCAGTACTTC
TRBJ2-3	-	TRBV19	TRBD1	CASADLDRGRTDTQYF	TGTGCCAGTGCGGACTTGGACAGGGGGCGAACAGATACGCAGTATTTT
TRBJ2-2	once	TRBV10-3	-	CAISEGRRTGELFF	TGTGCCATCAGTGAGGGGAGACGGACCGGGGAGCTGTTTTTT
TRBJ2-7	-	TRBV4-1	-	CASSKGLGYEQYF	TGCGCCAGCAGCAAGGGTTTAGGCTACGAGCAGTACTTC
TRBJ1-5	-	TRBV6-4	-	CASSEVPGYGQPQHF	TGTGCCAGCAGTGAAGTCCCAGGGTATGGTCAGCCCCAGCATTTT
TRBJ2-1	-	TRBV6-1	-	CASKLVGQSYNEQFF	TGTGCCAGCAAGTTAGTGGGACAATCCTACAATGAGCAGTTCTTC
TRBJ2-7	-	TRBV27	-	CASREKGAWEQYF	TGTGCCAGCAGGGAAAAAGGGGCGTGGGAGCAGTACTTC
TRBJ2-7	-	TRBV25-1	-	CASRGLGSVARYF	TGTGCCAGCAGGGGCTTAGGGAGCGTGGCAAGGTACTTC